These 13 T cell receptor beta chains originate from one sample sequenced in a study of blood T cell repertoires in COVID-19. Assay used: immunoSEQ multiplex PCR; TCRdb lists only in-frame clones, some missing. Here the sample spans 150,000 or so clones, around 85% being singletons. The source material was peripheral blood. Receptors were obtained from a woman aged 55-70 years with acute or convalescent COVID-19.

The chain uses TRBV6-6 and TRBJ1-1, with D unclear. This CDR3 comprises 14 residues. V lost 7 bases and J 4 bases, leaving 16 bases between the germline ends. From germline, CDR1 is MNHNY and CDR2 SVGAGI (reference sequence). CDR3 DNA: TGTGCCAGCACCCCCGCCGGAAGCGGCACTGAAGCTTTCTTT. Protein sequence: CASTPAGSGTEAFF.

This sequence joins TRBV11-2 and TRBJ2-1; D not certain. The CDR3 contains 12 residues. Per germline, CDR1 SGHAT and CDR2 FQNNGV. V lost 1 base and J 9 bases, leaving 7 bases between the germline ends. The CDR3 loop is CASSLGYGEQFF. The CDR3 DNA sequence: TGTGCCAGCAGCTTAGGGTACGGTGAGCAGTTCTTC.

The genes are TRBV6-5 and TRBJ1-2, with 8 bases aligning to TRBD1. The CDR3 length is 15 residues. CDR1 and CDR2 from the germline V gene are MNHEY and SVGAGI. Trimming removed 0 bases from V and 5 bases from J; junction bases left unmatched: 5. CDR3: CASSYSSGGRYGYTF. The CDR3 DNA sequence: TGTGCCAGCAGTTACTCGTCAGGGGGCCGGTATGGCTACACCTTC.

The chain joins TRBV19 to TRBJ2-3, with 8 bases identical to TRBD1. Germline assignment: CDR1 LNHDA and CDR2 SQIVND (reference sequence). The CDR3 runs to 15 residues. The ends lost 3 bases at V and 3 bases at J; junction bases unmatched: 5. The CDR3 reads CASSIRTGWTDTQYF. The CDR3 region has the DNA TGTGCCAGTAGTATTCGGACAGGGTGGACAGATACGCAGTATTTT.

The V and J genes are TRBV19 and TRBJ2-7; D not certain. This CDR3 has 14 amino acids. Germline V lookup: CDR1 LNHDA, CDR2 SQIVND (reference sequence). V lost 4 bases to trimming and J lost 0 bases, with 10 bases between them. The CDR3 sequence is CASSTVLTSYEQYF. For the CDR3, the DNA is TGTGCCAGTAGTACGGTGCTTACCTCCTACGAGCAGTACTTC.

The chain is built from TRBV5-1 and TRBJ1-6, with TRBD1 as a possible D gene (5 bases). Germline CDR1 SGHRS, CDR2 YFSETQ. The CDR3 runs 15 residues. Trimming pared 0 bases from V and 10 bases from J, leaving 14 bases between. The CDR3, as DNA: TGCGCCAGCAGCTTGGCAGGGTCCTCTCCCTCACCCCTCCACTTT. This gives the protein CASSLAGSSPSPLHF.

This clone has only a few counts. The rearrangement uses TRBV6-1 and TRBJ1-5; D is possibly TRBD1 (5 bases). The germline gives CDR1 MNHNS, CDR2 SASEGT. With 1 base removed from V and 11 bases from J, the gap between germline ends came to 9 bases. The CDR3 is 12 amino acids. This chain's CDR3 is CASSEGGGTQHF. DNA for the CDR3: TGTGCCAGCAGTGAAGGGGGCGGGACCCAGCATTTT.

The chain links TRBV13 to TRBJ1-1, with TRBD1 as a possible D gene (6 bases). Trimming took off 4 bases at V and 7 bases at J, with 16 bases between the two ends. This CDR3 has 14 amino acids. Germline V gene lookup returns CDR1 PRHDT and CDR2 FYEKMQ (reference sequence). Here the CDR3 reads CASSSTRGGGEAFF. CDR3 DNA: TGTGCCAGCAGCTCCACTAGGGGGGGCGGTGAAGCTTTCTTT. The entire variable domain, with the rest obtained from reference TRBV13 and TRBJ1-1, is as follows: AAGVIQSPRHLIKEKRETATLKCYPIPRHDTVYWYQQGPGQDPQFLISFYEKMQSDKGSIPDRFSAQQFSDYHSELNMSSLELGDSALYFCASSSTRGGGEAFFGQGTRLTVV.

The rearrangement uses TRBV27 and TRBJ1-6, with 10 bases aligning to TRBD1. J was trimmed by 3 bases and V by 2 bases; bases with no gene match: 7. In germline, CDR1 is MNHEY, CDR2 SMNVEV (reference sequence). There are 18 residues in the CDR3. CDR3 DNA sequence: TGTGCCAGCAGTTTAATAGGGACAGGGGCCCTCTATAATTCACCCCTCCACTTT. Translating gives CASSLIGTGALYNSPLHF.

The V gene is TRBV11-3, the J gene TRBJ1-1; D might be TRBD1 (6 bases). Trimming took off 5 bases at V and 0 bases at J, with 7 bases between the two ends. Germline values: CDR1 SGHNT, CDR2 YENEEA. This CDR3 comprises 13 residues. The CDR3 DNA sequence: TGTGCCAGCAGCCAGGGGATGAACACTGAAGCTTTCTTT. Encoded protein: CASSQGMNTEAFF.

V and J are TRBV14 and TRBJ1-6; D call uncertain. Germline V gene lookup returns CDR1 SGHDN and CDR2 FVKESK. This CDR3 region has 15 residues. V lost 4 bases to trimming and J lost 6 bases, with 13 bases between them. The CDR3 DNA sequence: TGTGCCAGCAGCCGGCAGGACTTGGGTAATTCACCCCTCCACTTT. Protein sequence: CASSRQDLGNSPLHF.

V gene TRBV10-2 combines with J gene TRBJ2-6; TRBD1 matches 11 bases. The junction had 8 bases not matched to a gene; V was cut back by 8 bases and J by 5 bases. Germline-derived CDR1 and CDR2 are WSHSY and SAAADI. The CDR3 spans 16 residues. The CDR3 DNA reads as TGCGCCAGCTGGGGGACAGGGGGTGATAGGGCCAACGTCCTGACTTTC. It encodes CASWGTGGDRANVLTF.

The chain links TRBV7-2 to TRBJ2-6; D gene unclear. Trimming left V 3 bases short and J 7 bases short, with 7 bases between. The germline CDR1 and CDR2 sequences are SGHTA and FQGNSA. CDR3 size: 13 residues. CDR3 nucleotide sequence: TGTGCCAGCAGCTTGCTACGAGCCAACGTCCTGACTTTC. Amino acid sequence: CASSLLRANVLTF.